A selection of T cell receptor beta chains follows, all from one sample in a study of blood T cell repertoires in COVID-19. Sequenced by immunoSEQ multiplex PCR; TCRdb stores in-frame clones only, minus some. Of some 170,000 clones detected, approximately 85% appear once; the ten largest clones hold 9.5% to 12%. The material sequenced was peripheral blood. Every receptor here comes from a man aged 55 to 69 with active or convalescent COVID-19. Each CDR3 is given with its conserved first and last residue. Fields, in order: D gene, V gene, clone size, J gene, CDR3 DNA, CDR3 protein. D genes are given only for firm matches. Part of the rows lack a size; the others show once, few, many or a class for expanded clones.

d_gene: TRBD1
v_gene: TRBV7-9
abundance: .
j_gene: TRBJ2-7
CDR3nt: TGTGCCAGCAGCTTGGCCGGGACAGGAGCCTACGAGCAGTACTTC
CDR3aa: CASSLAGTGAYEQYF

d_gene: TRBD2
v_gene: TRBV5-4
abundance: .
j_gene: TRBJ2-5
CDR3nt: TGTGCCAGCAGCTTGCGAACTAGCGGTACGGAGACCCAATACTTC
CDR3aa: CASSLRTSGTETQYF

d_gene: .
v_gene: TRBV5-1
abundance: once
j_gene: TRBJ2-5
CDR3nt: TGCGCCAGCAGCTTGGCCTTCTCTGAGTTACAAGAGACCCAGTACTTC
CDR3aa: CASSLAFSELQETQYF

d_gene: .
v_gene: TRBV7-6
abundance: .
j_gene: TRBJ2-2
CDR3nt: TGTGCCAGCAGCTTATCCACAGAAGTCAACACCGGGGAGCTGTTTTTT
CDR3aa: CASSLSTEVNTGELFF

d_gene: .
v_gene: TRBV10-3
abundance: once
j_gene: TRBJ2-1
CDR3nt: TGTGCCATCAGCGGGTCCAGCAGAGGGTCCTACAATGAGCAGTTCTTC
CDR3aa: CAISGSSRGSYNEQFF

d_gene: TRBD1
v_gene: TRBV3-1/TRBV3-2
abundance: .
j_gene: TRBJ1-2
CDR3nt: TGTGCCAGCAGCCCATGGACAGGAGAGAACTATGGCTACACCTTC
CDR3aa: CASSPWTGENYGYTF

d_gene: .
v_gene: TRBV7-9
abundance: .
j_gene: TRBJ2-7
CDR3nt: TGTGCCAGCAGCTTAGTTCAGGAGAAACGACAGGCCCCCTCCTACGAGCAGTACTTC
CDR3aa: CASSLVQEKRQAPSYEQYF

d_gene: .
v_gene: TRBV5-1
abundance: .
j_gene: TRBJ2-5
CDR3nt: TGCGCCAGCAGCTTTTCCCAGGGTGGAGGGGTGCGGACCCAGTACTTC
CDR3aa: CASSFSQGGGVRTQYF

d_gene: TRBD2
v_gene: TRBV9
abundance: .
j_gene: TRBJ2-1
CDR3nt: TGTGCCAGCAGCGTAGAGACTAGCGTTCGCTTGAATGAGCAGTTCTTC
CDR3aa: CASSVETSVRLNEQFF

d_gene: .
v_gene: TRBV13
abundance: .
j_gene: TRBJ2-5
CDR3nt: TGTGCCAGCGCCGGGTACCAAGAGACCCAGTACTTC
CDR3aa: CASAGYQETQYF

d_gene: .
v_gene: TRBV11-3
abundance: .
j_gene: TRBJ2-2
CDR3nt: TGTGCCAGCAGCCCGTCGCCGGGCAGGGGGAACACCGGGGAGCTGTTTTTT
CDR3aa: CASSPSPGRGNTGELFF

d_gene: TRBD1
v_gene: TRBV7-9
abundance: few
j_gene: TRBJ2-3
CDR3nt: TGTGCCAGCAGCAACTCGGGACAGGCGGTCACAGATACGCAGTATTTT
CDR3aa: CASSNSGQAVTDTQYF

d_gene: .
v_gene: TRBV28
abundance: .
j_gene: TRBJ1-2
CDR3nt: TGTGCCAGCAGCGCCGGTGGGGCGGTATTCGGCTACACCTTC
CDR3aa: CASSAGGAVFGYTF

d_gene: TRBD1
v_gene: TRBV6-5
abundance: .
j_gene: TRBJ2-2
CDR3nt: TGTGCCAGCAACGCCGGGACAGGGAACACCGGGGAGCTGTTTTTT
CDR3aa: CASNAGTGNTGELFF

d_gene: .
v_gene: TRBV11-3
abundance: .
j_gene: TRBJ2-3
CDR3nt: TGTGCCAGCAGCTTAGTCCTAGGTGGGACGCAGTATTTT
CDR3aa: CASSLVLGGTQYF

d_gene: .
v_gene: TRBV24-1
abundance: .
j_gene: TRBJ1-2
CDR3nt: TGTGCCACCAGCCAGGGACATTCTAACTATGGCTACACCTTC
CDR3aa: CATSQGHSNYGYTF

d_gene: .
v_gene: TRBV5-4
abundance: .
j_gene: TRBJ1-5
CDR3nt: TGTGCCAGCAGCGCGGGACCGAGAAATCAGCCCCAGCATTTT
CDR3aa: CASSAGPRNQPQHF

d_gene: TRBD1
v_gene: TRBV4-2
abundance: .
j_gene: TRBJ2-3
CDR3nt: TGTGCCAGCAGCCAAGCCCAGACAGGGTTGGCAGATACGCAGTATTTT
CDR3aa: CASSQAQTGLADTQYF

d_gene: TRBD2
v_gene: TRBV29-1
abundance: .
j_gene: TRBJ2-3
CDR3nt: TGCAGCGTCCGGGGGGTTGACACAGATACGCAGTATTTT
CDR3aa: CSVRGVDTDTQYF

d_gene: .
v_gene: TRBV5-6
abundance: few
j_gene: TRBJ1-1
CDR3nt: TGTGCCAGCAGCTTGAGGTATTCTACAGCTGAAGCTTTCTTT
CDR3aa: CASSLRYSTAEAFF

d_gene: .
v_gene: TRBV5-6
abundance: .
j_gene: TRBJ1-2
CDR3nt: TGTGCCAGCAGCTTAGACAGTAACTATGGCTACACCTTC
CDR3aa: CASSLDSNYGYTF

d_gene: .
v_gene: TRBV11-2
abundance: few
j_gene: TRBJ2-2
CDR3nt: TGTGCCAGCAGCTCCGTGGAGGAAGGAGTTTCCTACACCGGGGAGCTGTTTTTT
CDR3aa: CASSSVEEGVSYTGELFF

d_gene: TRBD1
v_gene: TRBV28
abundance: .
j_gene: TRBJ2-7
CDR3nt: TGTGCCAGCAGCAGACAGGGGACTTCCTACGAGCAGTACTTC
CDR3aa: CASSRQGTSYEQYF

d_gene: TRBD2
v_gene: TRBV18
abundance: .
j_gene: TRBJ2-1
CDR3nt: TGTGCCAGCTCACCACCATCTTCCCCCGGACTAGCGGGCCTGGGTGGCCACAATGAGCAGTTCTTC
CDR3aa: CASSPPSSPGLAGLGGHNEQFF

d_gene: TRBD2
v_gene: TRBV7-2
abundance: .
j_gene: TRBJ2-1
CDR3nt: TGTGCCAGCAGCCCACAAGGGACTAGCGGGACAGGTCGGAATGAGCAGTTCTTC
CDR3aa: CASSPQGTSGTGRNEQFF

d_gene: TRBD1
v_gene: TRBV3-1/TRBV3-2
abundance: .
j_gene: TRBJ2-5
CDR3nt: TGTGCCAGCAGCCTCAACAGGGGGCATGAGACCCAGTACTTC
CDR3aa: CASSLNRGHETQYF

d_gene: TRBD1
v_gene: TRBV2
abundance: .
j_gene: TRBJ1-6
CDR3nt: TGTGCCAGCAGTCCCGACAGGGGGAGCTCCTATAATTCACCCCTCCACTTT
CDR3aa: CASSPDRGSSYNSPLHF

d_gene: .
v_gene: TRBV19
abundance: .
j_gene: TRBJ2-6
CDR3nt: TGTGCCAGTAGTATGTGGAGTACTGGGGCCAACGTCCTGACTTTC
CDR3aa: CASSMWSTGANVLTF

d_gene: .
v_gene: TRBV5-4
abundance: .
j_gene: TRBJ1-1
CDR3nt: TGTGCCAGCAGCTTGGACAGGGCTAACATTGAAGCTTTCTTT
CDR3aa: CASSLDRANIEAFF

d_gene: .
v_gene: TRBV5-4
abundance: .
j_gene: TRBJ1-6
CDR3nt: TGTGCCAGCAGCGTTGGCGGGGCCTCCTCCTATAATTCACCCCTCCACTTT
CDR3aa: CASSVGGASSYNSPLHF

d_gene: .
v_gene: TRBV9
abundance: .
j_gene: TRBJ2-7
CDR3nt: TGTGCCAGCAGCGTAGGGCAGGGGAAGGACGAGCAGTACTTC
CDR3aa: CASSVGQGKDEQYF

d_gene: .
v_gene: TRBV11-2
abundance: .
j_gene: TRBJ1-1
CDR3nt: TGTGCCAGCAGCTTAGTTGCCTCGGGGAACACTGAAGCTTTCTTT
CDR3aa: CASSLVASGNTEAFF

d_gene: .
v_gene: TRBV6-5
abundance: .
j_gene: TRBJ2-2
CDR3nt: TGTGCCAGCAGTTTTGGGACTTCGAACACCGGGGAGCTGTTTTTT
CDR3aa: CASSFGTSNTGELFF

d_gene: TRBD1
v_gene: TRBV13
abundance: .
j_gene: TRBJ1-1
CDR3nt: TGTGCCAGCAGCTTAGGGGGACAGCGGAGCACTGAAGCTTTCTTT
CDR3aa: CASSLGGQRSTEAFF

d_gene: .
v_gene: TRBV10-1
abundance: .
j_gene: TRBJ2-7
CDR3nt: TGCGCCAGCAGTGAGGTCAGCTACGAGCAGTACTTC
CDR3aa: CASSEVSYEQYF

d_gene: TRBD1
v_gene: TRBV5-5
abundance: .
j_gene: TRBJ2-2
CDR3nt: TGTGCCAGCAGCCTGGAGACAGGGGCGAACACCGGGGAGCTGTTTTTT
CDR3aa: CASSLETGANTGELFF

d_gene: TRBD1
v_gene: TRBV28
abundance: .
j_gene: TRBJ1-2
CDR3nt: TGTGCCAGCAGTCCCGCCGGGACAGGGGGTGCTTATGGATATGGCTACACCTTC
CDR3aa: CASSPAGTGGAYGYGYTF

d_gene: .
v_gene: TRBV15
abundance: .
j_gene: TRBJ2-5
CDR3nt: TGTGCCACCAGCAGAGATTTAGCCGGCCGGGCCCAGTACTTC
CDR3aa: CATSRDLAGRAQYF

d_gene: TRBD1
v_gene: TRBV18
abundance: .
j_gene: TRBJ1-2
CDR3nt: TGTGCCAGCTCTCTCGACAGGGTTGGCTACACCTTC
CDR3aa: CASSLDRVGYTF

d_gene: .
v_gene: TRBV6-5
abundance: .
j_gene: TRBJ2-2
CDR3nt: TGTGCCAGCAGTTCCGCCGGGGGGGAGCTGTTTTTT
CDR3aa: CASSSAGGELFF

d_gene: TRBD1
v_gene: TRBV27
abundance: .
j_gene: TRBJ1-6
CDR3nt: TGTGCCAGCAGTTCCGACAGGGGGCCATATAATTCACCCCTCCACTTT
CDR3aa: CASSSDRGPYNSPLHF

d_gene: .
v_gene: TRBV2
abundance: .
j_gene: TRBJ2-1
CDR3nt: TGTGCCAGCAGCTATAACTACAATGAGCAGTTCTTC
CDR3aa: CASSYNYNEQFF

d_gene: .
v_gene: TRBV2
abundance: .
j_gene: TRBJ2-5
CDR3nt: TGTGCCAGCAGCCTCGAGGGCGTAGAGACCCAGTACTTC
CDR3aa: CASSLEGVETQYF

d_gene: TRBD1
v_gene: TRBV20-1
abundance: few
j_gene: TRBJ1-4
CDR3nt: TGCAGTGCTAGTCCGGGACAGCGGTATTTGGAAAAACTGTTTTTT
CDR3aa: CSASPGQRYLEKLFF

d_gene: .
v_gene: TRBV29-1
abundance: .
j_gene: TRBJ2-3
CDR3nt: TGCAGCGTCGAGACCGGGTCTAGCACAGATACGCAGTATTTT
CDR3aa: CSVETGSSTDTQYF

d_gene: TRBD2
v_gene: TRBV5-1
abundance: .
j_gene: TRBJ2-3
CDR3nt: TGCGCCAGCAGCTTGGCTCCTAGCGGGGGGAGAACAGATACGCAGTATTTT
CDR3aa: CASSLAPSGGRTDTQYF

d_gene: .
v_gene: TRBV23-1
abundance: .
j_gene: TRBJ1-5
CDR3nt: TGCGCCAGCAGTCAATTCAGGGACAATCAGCCCCAGCATTTT
CDR3aa: CASSQFRDNQPQHF

d_gene: TRBD1
v_gene: TRBV19
abundance: .
j_gene: TRBJ1-1
CDR3nt: TGTGCCAGTAGTAGGACAGGGACGAACACTGAAGCTTTCTTT
CDR3aa: CASSRTGTNTEAFF

d_gene: .
v_gene: TRBV5-5
abundance: .
j_gene: TRBJ1-3
CDR3nt: TGTGCCAGCAGCCCCCAAGGGCTCGGGGACACCATATATTTT
CDR3aa: CASSPQGLGDTIYF

d_gene: TRBD1
v_gene: TRBV7-6
abundance: .
j_gene: TRBJ1-6
CDR3nt: TGTGCCAGCAGCTTAGCGAGGCTTACGACAGGGGCAAATTCACCCCTCCACTTT
CDR3aa: CASSLARLTTGANSPLHF

d_gene: TRBD1
v_gene: TRBV3-1/TRBV3-2
abundance: .
j_gene: TRBJ1-1
CDR3nt: TGTGCCAGCAGCCAAGATAAGGGGACAGTAAACACTGAAGCTTTCTTT
CDR3aa: CASSQDKGTVNTEAFF

d_gene: .
v_gene: TRBV10-2
abundance: few
j_gene: TRBJ1-2
CDR3nt: TGCGCCAGCAGTGACACTTTCGGGTATGGCTACACCTTC
CDR3aa: CASSDTFGYGYTF

d_gene: TRBD2
v_gene: TRBV2
abundance: .
j_gene: TRBJ2-3
CDR3nt: TGTGCCAGCAGTACTAACGGGGGGGCTGTCGATACGCAGTATTTT
CDR3aa: CASSTNGGAVDTQYF

d_gene: TRBD2
v_gene: TRBV18
abundance: .
j_gene: TRBJ2-4
CDR3nt: TGTGCCAGCTCAGGGGATCTAGCGGACAAAAACATTCAGTACTTC
CDR3aa: CASSGDLADKNIQYF

d_gene: .
v_gene: TRBV7-2
abundance: .
j_gene: TRBJ2-3
CDR3nt: TGTGCCAGCAGCCCCAGGTGGCCCCGCACAGATACGCAGTATTTT
CDR3aa: CASSPRWPRTDTQYF

d_gene: TRBD1
v_gene: TRBV6-5
abundance: .
j_gene: TRBJ1-1
CDR3nt: TGTGCCAGCAGAAGACAGGGGGCAAAAGCTTTCTTT
CDR3aa: CASRRQGAKAFF

d_gene: TRBD2
v_gene: TRBV19
abundance: .
j_gene: TRBJ2-7
CDR3nt: TGTGCCAGTAGTGCCAGGACTAGCGGAGGCGCCTACGAGCAGTACTTC
CDR3aa: CASSARTSGGAYEQYF